Shown below are 27 T cell receptor beta chains from a single sample sequenced in a study of blood T cell repertoires in COVID-19. Sequencing used immunoSEQ multiplex PCR; TCRdb keeps in-frame clones, though not all of them. This sample has under 400,000 clones; roughly nine tenths occur once, and the top ten carry 3.5% to 4%. Sequencing was performed on peripheral blood. These receptors were taken from a woman aged 60 to 75 with COVID-19, enrolled during active disease.

The J gene is TRBJ1-1, the V gene TRBV4-2; D unresolved. Trimming removed 0 bases from V and 0 bases from J, with 8 bases in between. CDR1 and CDR2 from the germline V gene are LGHNA and YNFKEQ. The CDR3 spans 15 residues. CDR3 nucleotides: TGTGCCAGCAGCCAAGATCGTAGCTTGAACACTGAAGCTTTCTTT. Translation: CASSQDRSLNTEAFF.

V and J are TRBV18 and TRBJ1-3; weak D call: TRBD1 (5 bases). Trimming stripped 2 bases from V and 1 base from J, with 9 bases between. The CDR3 length is 15 residues. Germline CDR1 reads KGHSH; CDR2 reads LQKENI. The CDR3 DNA sequence: TGTGCCAGCTCACCAGTAACAGGTTCTGGAAACACCATATATTTT. Residues: CASSPVTGSGNTIYF. Full variable domain (rest looked up from reference TRBV18 and TRBJ1-3): NAGVMQNPRHLVRRRGQEARLRCSPMKGHSHVYWYRQLPEEGLKFMVYLQKENIIDESGMPKERFSAEFPKEGPSILRIQQVVRGDSAAYFCASSPVTGSGNTIYFGEGSWLTVV.

This clone was seen only a few times. The J gene is TRBJ1-2, the V gene TRBV28; TRBD1 matches 7 bases. Germline V gene lookup returns CDR1 MDHEN and CDR2 SYDVKM. V lost 7 bases, J lost 3 bases, and 11 bases stayed unmatched. The CDR3 is made up of 15 amino acids. Here the CDR3 DNA reads TGTGCCAGCACCCTACAGGGGAGAGGGTACTATGGCTACACCTTC. As protein: CASTLQGRGYYGYTF.

In DNA form, the CDR3 reads TGTGCCAGCACCGGGGGGCCCTACACCGGGGAGCTGTTTTTT. Encoded protein: CASTGGPYTGELFF. The chain has TRBV2 and TRBJ2-2; D may be TRBD2 (7 bases). Trimming took 7 bases from V and 3 from J, leaving 12 bases between them. From germline, CDR1 is SNHLY and CDR2 FYNNEI. The CDR3 is made up of 14 amino acids.

This rearrangement joins TRBV28 to TRBJ2-7; D perhaps matches TRBD1 (6 bases). Germline V gene data show CDR1 as MDHEN and CDR2 as SYDVKM. With 4 bases removed from V and 0 bases from J, the gap between germline ends came to 10 bases. The CDR3 has 14 amino acids. CDR3 sequence reads: CASSSGQSSYEQYF. In DNA, the CDR3 is TGTGCCAGCAGTTCAGGACAGAGCTCCTACGAGCAGTACTTC.

The chain couples TRBV4-1 to TRBJ1-2, with a weak D call TRBD1 (6 bases). V lost 2 bases and J 7 bases, leaving 17 bases between the germline ends. CDR1 is MGHRA and CDR2 is YSYEKL in the germline V gene. CDR3 size: 15 residues. This CDR3 reads CASSQIRGLFGGYTF. In nucleotides, the CDR3 is TGCGCCAGCAGCCAAATCAGGGGCCTTTTCGGTGGCTACACCTTC.

The rearrangement uses TRBV5-1 and TRBJ1-1; 8 nucleotides align to TRBD1. Losses at the gene ends were 4 bases for V and 3 bases for J; bases not matched to a gene: 8. CDR1 is SGHRS and CDR2 is YFSETQ in the germline V gene. The CDR3 is 15 amino acids. The CDR3 region is CASSKEAGGYTEAFF. CDR3 DNA: TGCGCCAGCAGCAAGGAGGCAGGGGGCTACACTGAAGCTTTCTTT.

V gene TRBV3-1 (or the pseudogene TRBV3-2) combines with J gene TRBJ1-1, with a possible D match to TRBD1 (6 bases). Trimming left V 4 bases short and J 1 base short, with 10 bases between. The CDR3 totals 14 residues. The germline V gene has CDR1 LGHDT and CDR2 YNNKEL (reference sequence). The CDR3 DNA reads TGTGCCAGCAGCCCCTGGACAGAGAACACTGAAGCTTTCTTT. It encodes CASSPWTENTEAFF.

The chain employs TRBV3-1 (or the pseudogene TRBV3-2) and TRBJ1-2; 8 bases are shared with TRBD1. Germline CDR1 LGHDT, CDR2 YNNKEL (reference sequence). This CDR3 is 13 amino acids long. V shed 4 bases and J 6 bases; nucleotides not matched to a gene: 4. The CDR3 here is CASSLTGDHGYTF. The DNA for the CDR3 is TGTGCCAGCAGCCTGACAGGGGATCATGGCTACACCTTC.

The chain joins TRBV2 to TRBJ2-7, with a weak D call TRBD1 (6 bases). V dropped 7 bases and J dropped 4 bases, with 11 bases sitting between them. Germline V gene data show CDR1 as SNHLY and CDR2 as FYNNEI. The CDR3 totals 12 residues. CDR3 coding DNA: TGTGCCAGCAATCAACAGGGTTACGAGCAGTACTTC. It is translated as CASNQQGYEQYF.

The CDR3 nucleotides read TGTGCCAGCAGCCAATACAGGGTAGTCTTTTTGAATGGCTACACCTTC. Translating it yields CASSQYRVVFLNGYTF. The V call is TRBV4-2, the J call TRBJ1-2, with D perhaps TRBD1 (6 bases). Trimming took 2 bases from V and 6 from J, leaving 19 bases between them. Germline V lookup: CDR1 LGHNA, CDR2 YNFKEQ. The CDR3 has 16 amino acids.

V is TRBV9 and J is TRBJ2-3, with TRBD2 identical over 9 bases. The CDR3 consists of 16 residues. Germline CDR1 and CDR2: SGDLS and YYNGEE. V lost 0 bases and J lost 5; bases outside the gene matches: 7. CDR3 in DNA: TGTGCCAGCAGCGTAGGTCTAGCGGGGTCCGGAGATACGCAGTATTTT. Amino acid sequence: CASSVGLAGSGDTQYF.

V usage is TRBV6-5 and J usage is TRBJ1-1, with D possibly matching TRBD1 (5 bases). The CDR3 runs to 15 residues. Trimming shortened V by 6 bases and J by 0 bases, and 14 bases separated the two germline ends. Germline V gives CDR1 MNHEY, CDR2 SVGAGI. The CDR3 is CASRDDGGLNTEAFF. CDR3 bases: TGTGCCAGCAGGGATGACGGGGGTTTGAACACTGAAGCTTTCTTT.

Comments on this clone: In the same sample, other DNA sequences code for this CDR3. The chain employs TRBV9 and TRBJ2-7, with 9 bases that match TRBD2. V lost 2 bases, J lost 2 bases, and 5 bases stayed unmatched. The CDR3 has 15 amino acids. CDR1 and CDR2 from the germline V gene are SGDLS and YYNGEE. The CDR3 DNA reads as TGTGCCAGCAGCGTTGAAGCGGGGGGACCCTACGAGCAGTACTTC. It encodes CASSVEAGGPYEQYF.

V gene TRBV7-9 combines with J gene TRBJ1-1; D is possibly TRBD1 (5 bases). Germline assignment: CDR1 SEHNR and CDR2 FQNEAQ (reference sequence). V lost 3 bases and J 5 bases, leaving 13 bases between the germline ends. CDR3 size: 14 residues. CDR3 protein: CASSFTTGGTEAFF. CDR3 coding DNA: TGTGCCAGCAGCTTTACCACTGGGGGGACTGAAGCTTTCTTT.

This chain links TRBV5-1 with TRBJ2-7; D perhaps matches TRBD1 (7 bases). The CDR3 is 15 residues long. V was cut by 4 bases and J by 2 bases, with 16 bases left in between. The germline gives CDR1 SGHRS, CDR2 YFSETQ. CDR3 loop: CASSRAGQSTYEQYF. CDR3 sequence (DNA): TGCGCCAGCAGCAGGGCGGGACAGTCCACCTACGAGCAGTACTTC.

The CDR3 DNA sequence: TGTGCCAGCAGCTTAGTTGTGGACACCCGACCCGATGGCTACACCTTC. This codes for CASSLVVDTRPDGYTF. This sequence joins TRBV7-9 and TRBJ1-2, with TRBD1 as a possible D gene (5 bases). V lost 1 base and J lost 6, with 18 bases in between. Germline V gene lookup returns CDR1 SEHNR and CDR2 FQNEAQ (reference sequence). This CDR3 is built from 16 residues.

The chain links TRBV27 to TRBJ1-2; D not resolved. This CDR3 contains 15 residues. Germline V gives CDR1 MNHEY, CDR2 SMNVEV (reference sequence). V lost 1 base to trimming and J lost 1 base, with 10 bases between them. CDR3 bases: TGTGCCAGCAGTTTATTTGGCGGGAATAACTATGGCTACACCTTC. Its translation is CASSLFGGNNYGYTF.

CDR3 bases: TGTGCCAGCAGCCCTCCGCCAGGGGCTGAGAACACCATATATTTT. This encodes CASSPPPGAENTIYF. The J gene is TRBJ1-3, the V gene TRBV13; D is possibly TRBD1 (6 bases). Per the germline V gene, CDR1 is PRHDT and CDR2 is FYEKMQ (reference sequence). There are 15 residues in the CDR3. Deletions cut 5 bases from V and 7 bases from J, with 18 bases between.

This chain connects TRBV27 to TRBJ1-1, with D unresolved. CDR1 is MNHEY, CDR2 SMNVEV, per germline (reference sequence). V lost 6 bases and J lost 11, with 13 bases in between. This CDR3 contains 11 residues. CDR3 residues: CASSSFREAFF. The CDR3 DNA reads TGTGCCAGCAGCTCGTTCCGGGAGGCTTTCTTT.

This clone was counted once. In nucleotides, the CDR3 is TGTGCCAGCATAGAGAACACTGAAGCTTTCTTT. Its translation is CASIENTEAFF. The chain employs TRBV28 and TRBJ1-1; no clear D. V was pared by 7 bases and J by 1 base, with 4 bases between. The CDR3 extends over 11 amino acids. In germline, CDR1 is MDHEN, CDR2 SYDVKM. The full variable domain, completed using reference TRBV28 and TRBJ1-1, is DVKVTQSSRYLVKRTGEKVFLECVQDMDHENMFWYRQDPGLGLRLIYFSYDVKMKEKGDIPEGYSVSREKKERFSLILESASTNQTSMYLCASIENTEAFFGQGTRLTVV.

The gene calls are TRBV7-2 and TRBJ1-2; a possible D gene is TRBD1 (5 bases). V lost 5 bases and J lost 3, with 13 bases in between. Germline lookup yields CDR1 SGHTA and CDR2 FQGNSA. The CDR3 contains 14 residues. The CDR3 protein is CASSARQLHYGYTF. For the CDR3, the DNA is TGTGCCAGCAGCGCCCGACAGCTACACTATGGCTACACCTTC.

V usage is TRBV9 and J usage is TRBJ2-3; TRBD2 is a possible D gene (5 bases). The germline V and J ends were trimmed by 6 bases and 0 bases, with 14 bases remaining between them. The germline V gene encodes CDR1 SGDLS and CDR2 YYNGEE. The CDR3 loop spans 15 amino acids. In nucleotides, the CDR3 is TGTGCCAGCAACCTACTAGACACGAGCACAGATACGCAGTATTTT. Protein: CASNLLDTSTDTQYF.

This sequence joins TRBV29-1 and TRBJ1-5; D is uncertain. The CDR3 contains 13 residues. The V end was cut by 4 bases, the J end by 0 bases, with 7 bases between. Germline V gene lookup returns CDR1 SQVTM and CDR2 ANQGSEA. In DNA form, the CDR3 reads TGCAGCGTTGCAACGAGTAGCAATCAGCCCCAGCATTTT. Encoded protein: CSVATSSNQPQHF.

The V gene is TRBV10-2, the J gene TRBJ1-6, with TRBD1 identical over 7 bases. The V segment lost 6 bases and the J segment 8 bases; nucleotides outside the gene matches: 4. The CDR3 runs to 13 residues. Germline CDR1 WSHSY, CDR2 SAAADI. CDR3 sequence (DNA): TGCGCCAGCAGACAGGGGACGGATTCACCCCTCCACTTT. It encodes CASRQGTDSPLHF.

This clone was recorded only once. The V and J genes are TRBV5-1 and TRBJ2-7, with TRBD2 matching over 9 bases. The V gene's germline CDR1 is SGHRS and CDR2 YFSETQ. The CDR3 is 20 residues long. The ends lost 0 bases at V and 1 base at J; junction bases unmatched: 17. The CDR3 protein is CASSLEGSSGGSIRSYEQYF. The CDR3 coding sequence is TGCGCCAGCAGCTTGGAAGGAAGTAGCGGGGGTTCTATAAGATCCTACGAGCAGTACTTC.

The chain joins TRBV20-1 to TRBJ1-2; D not resolved. Trimming stripped 3 bases from V and 4 bases from J, with 15 bases between. The CDR3 length is 14 residues. Germline CDR1 and CDR2: DFQATT and SNEGSKA (reference sequence). In DNA form, the CDR3 reads TGCAGTGCTAGTACCGTTCCTATCCCCTATGGCTACACCTTC. This translates into CSASTVPIPYGYTF.